This is a list of T cell receptor beta chains from one sample in a study of OX40 agonist ivuxolimab in advanced cancers. Profiling relied on immunoSEQ multiplex PCR, and the TCRdb table lists in-frame clones only, not all of them. The sample includes approximately 110,000 clones, around 90% of them seen just once. The source was CD4+ or CD8+ T cells sorted from blood, collected in a trial of the OX40 agonist ivuxolimab. The receptors here all came from an adult with an advanced solid tumor such as melanoma, head and neck, liver or kidney cancer. Each CDR3 is given with its conserved first and last residue. The order of the fields is V gene, J gene, D gene, clone size, CDR3 DNA, CDR3 protein. D genes are given only for firm matches. For some rows the clone size is stated as once, few or many, or as a class when expanded; others skip it.

TRBV19	TRBJ2-5	-	once	TGTGCCAGTGGGAGACAGGAAGAGACCCAGTACTTC	CASGRQEETQYF
TRBV19	TRBJ2-1	-	-	TGTGCCAGTAGTATAGATTCCGGGCTCTACAATGAGCAGTTCTTC	CASSIDSGLYNEQFF
TRBV19	TRBJ1-4	TRBD1	-	TGTGCCAGTAGTCCGGGGACAGCAACTAATGAAAAACTGTTTTTT	CASSPGTATNEKLFF
TRBV19	TRBJ2-6	-	-	TGTGCTAGTACCTCACAAAGCTCTGGGGCCAACGTCCTGACTTTC	CASTSQSSGANVLTF
TRBV9	TRBJ1-1	-	-	TGTGCCAGCAGCCTCACAGAGGGGGGGATTACTGAAGCTTTCTTT	CASSLTEGGITEAFF
TRBV20-1	TRBJ1-2	-	once	TGCAGTGCTACGACAGGTGTGGGCTACACCTTC	CSATTGVGYTF
TRBV6-6	TRBJ2-3	TRBD1	once	TGTGCCAGCAGTTACTCGGGGACAGTCACAGATACGCAGTATTTT	CASSYSGTVTDTQYF
TRBV7-8	TRBJ2-7	TRBD1	-	TGTGCAATCAATGTCGAGACAGGGCAAACACAGAGCTCCTACGAGCAGTACTTC	CAINVETGQTQSSYEQYF
TRBV6-6	TRBJ1-5	-	once	TGTGCCAGCAGTATTACAGTCGATCAGCCCCAGCATTTT	CASSITVDQPQHF
TRBV7-3	TRBJ2-3	-	-	TGTGCCAGCAGCTTAAATGACGGAGGGACGCAGTATTTT	CASSLNDGGTQYF
TRBV2	TRBJ2-1	TRBD2	-	TGTGCCAGCAGTGACTGGACTAGCGGGGACATCGCTTACAATGAGCAGTTCTTC	CASSDWTSGDIAYNEQFF
TRBV5-4	TRBJ2-7	TRBD2	-	TGTGCCAGCAGTTGGACTAGCGGGAGTCCCGAGCAGTACTTC	CASSWTSGSPEQYF
TRBV28	TRBJ2-7	-	-	TGTGCCAGCAGCTACCAAAGGACAGCGGGCTCCTACGAGCAGTACTTC	CASSYQRTAGSYEQYF
TRBV28	TRBJ2-7	-	-	TGTGCCAGCAGTTTTCCCTATGGAGGGAGGGGGTACGAGCAGTACTTC	CASSFPYGGRGYEQYF
TRBV28	TRBJ2-3	TRBD2	-	TGTGCCAGCAGTACAGCGGGGTCCACAGATACGCAGTATTTT	CASSTAGSTDTQYF
TRBV6-5	TRBJ2-7	-	-	TGTGCCAGCTCCTATGGAGGGGACACCTTATACGAGCAGTACTTC	CASSYGGDTLYEQYF